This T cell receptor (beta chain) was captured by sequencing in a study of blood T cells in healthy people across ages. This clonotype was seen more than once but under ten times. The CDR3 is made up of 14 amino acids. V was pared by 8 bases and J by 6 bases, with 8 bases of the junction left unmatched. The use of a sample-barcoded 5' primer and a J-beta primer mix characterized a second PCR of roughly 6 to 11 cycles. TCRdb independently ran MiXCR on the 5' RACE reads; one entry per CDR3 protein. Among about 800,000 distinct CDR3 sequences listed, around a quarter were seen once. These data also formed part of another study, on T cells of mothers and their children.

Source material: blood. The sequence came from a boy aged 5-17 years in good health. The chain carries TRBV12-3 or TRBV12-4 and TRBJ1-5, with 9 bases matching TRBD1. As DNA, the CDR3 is TGTGCCAGCGCCGGGACAGGGTCCCCTCAGCCCCAGCATTTT. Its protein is CASAGTGSPQPQHF.